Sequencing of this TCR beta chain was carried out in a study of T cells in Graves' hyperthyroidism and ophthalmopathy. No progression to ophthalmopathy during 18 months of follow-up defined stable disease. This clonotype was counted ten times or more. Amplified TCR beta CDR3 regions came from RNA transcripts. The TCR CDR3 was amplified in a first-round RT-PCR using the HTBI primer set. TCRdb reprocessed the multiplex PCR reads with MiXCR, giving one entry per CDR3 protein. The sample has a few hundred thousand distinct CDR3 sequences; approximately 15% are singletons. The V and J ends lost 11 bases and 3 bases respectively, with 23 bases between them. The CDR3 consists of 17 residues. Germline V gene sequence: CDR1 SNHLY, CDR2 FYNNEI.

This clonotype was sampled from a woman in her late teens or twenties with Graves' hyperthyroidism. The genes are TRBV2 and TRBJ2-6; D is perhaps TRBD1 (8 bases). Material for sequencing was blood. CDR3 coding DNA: TGTGCCCGACACACAGGGGGGGGATCGGTTGGGGCCAACGTCCTGACTTTC. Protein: CARHTGGGSVGANVLTF.